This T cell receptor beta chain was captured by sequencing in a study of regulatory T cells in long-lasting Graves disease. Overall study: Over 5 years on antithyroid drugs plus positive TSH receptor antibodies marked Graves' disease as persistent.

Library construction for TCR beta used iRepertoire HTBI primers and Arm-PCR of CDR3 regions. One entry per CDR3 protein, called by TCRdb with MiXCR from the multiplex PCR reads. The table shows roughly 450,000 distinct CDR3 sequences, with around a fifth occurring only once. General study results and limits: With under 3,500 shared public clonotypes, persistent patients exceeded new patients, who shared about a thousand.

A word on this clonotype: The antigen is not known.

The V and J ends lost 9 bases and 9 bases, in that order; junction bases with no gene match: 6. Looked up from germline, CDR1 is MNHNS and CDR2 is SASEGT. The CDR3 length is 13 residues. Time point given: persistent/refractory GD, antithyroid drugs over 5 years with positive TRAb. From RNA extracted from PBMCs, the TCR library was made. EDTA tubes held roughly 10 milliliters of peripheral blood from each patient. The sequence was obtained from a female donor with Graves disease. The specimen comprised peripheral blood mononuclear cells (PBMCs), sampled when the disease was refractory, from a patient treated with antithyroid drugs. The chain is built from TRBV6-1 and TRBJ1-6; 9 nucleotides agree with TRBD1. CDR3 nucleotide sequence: TGTGCCAGTCTACAGGGGGCCCTTTCACCCCTCCACTTT. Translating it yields CASLQGALSPLHF.